Shown below are 27 T cell receptor beta chains from a single sample sequenced in a study of blood T cell repertoires in COVID-19. Libraries were prepared by immunoSEQ multiplex PCR; TCRdb keeps only in-frame clonotypes and omits some of them. The sample contains around 230,000 clones, approximately 86% of which appear only once. Source material: peripheral blood. The receptors come from a man aged 40-50 years with acute or convalescent COVID-19.

The CDR3 is CASSLWPDTQYF. The CDR3 DNA reads TGTGCCAGCAGTTTATGGCCAGATACGCAGTATTTT. The chain employs TRBV27 and TRBJ2-3; D gene uncertain. Trimming removed 1 base from V and 4 bases from J, with 3 bases in between. The CDR3 has 12 residues. Germline lookup yields CDR1 MNHEY and CDR2 SMNVEV (reference sequence).

The genes are TRBV4-1 and TRBJ1-4, with 8 bases that match TRBD1. Germline loops: CDR1 MGHRA, CDR2 YSYEKL. The V and J ends lost 4 bases and 4 bases, in that order; junction bases with no gene match: 14. The CDR3 totals 18 residues. The chain's CDR3 is CASSRQRQGAVVNEKLFF. The DNA of the CDR3 is TGCGCCAGCAGCCGCCAACGGCAGGGGGCAGTTGTTAATGAAAAACTGTTTTTT.

This chain connects TRBV27 to TRBJ1-5; TRBD1 matches at 11 bases. Germline V gene data show CDR1 as MNHEY and CDR2 as SMNVEV (reference sequence). V shed 6 bases and J 7 bases; nucleotides not matched to a gene: 8. There are 15 residues in the CDR3. CDR3 in DNA: TGTGCCAGCAGCTGGACAGGGGGCTTGGTGCAGCCCCAGCATTTT. Residues: CASSWTGGLVQPQHF.

This rearrangement joins TRBV9 to TRBJ1-4, with 7 bases fitting TRBD1. The CDR3 has 14 residues. CDR1 SGDLS and CDR2 YYNGEE come from the germline V gene. Germline trimming cut 1 base from V and 6 bases from J; bases unmatched to any gene: 3. The CDR3 nucleotides read TGTGCCAGCAGCGTAAGGGGGCTCGATGAAAAACTGTTTTTT. Amino acids: CASSVRGLDEKLFF.

This clone was found a few times. The chain recombines TRBV7-9 with TRBJ1-1; 9 nucleotides line up with TRBD1. This CDR3 is 14 amino acids long. In germline, CDR1 is SEHNR, CDR2 FQNEAQ (reference sequence). Trimming removed 4 bases from V and 5 bases from J; junction bases left unmatched: 5. The CDR3 loop reads CASSSHRGQTEAFF. The CDR3 DNA is TGTGCCAGCAGCTCCCACAGGGGGCAAACTGAAGCTTTCTTT.

V and J are TRBV29-1 and TRBJ2-2; the D gene is possibly TRBD2 (5 bases). Germline V lookup: CDR1 SQVTM, CDR2 ANQGSEA. The CDR3 length is 12 residues. Trimming took off 3 bases at V and 11 bases at J, with 13 bases between the two ends. The CDR3 reads CSVEVGGYELFF. CDR3 DNA sequence: TGCAGCGTTGAGGTTGGAGGCTACGAGCTGTTTTTT.

This rearrangement joins TRBV24-1 to TRBJ1-1; D unresolved. The CDR3 totals 14 residues. V dropped 5 bases and J dropped 0 bases, with 9 bases sitting between them. Per the germline V gene, CDR1 is KGHDR and CDR2 is SFDVKD. The CDR3 is CATSGPGMNTEAFF. In nucleotides, the CDR3 is TGTGCCACCAGTGGGCCGGGGATGAACACTGAAGCTTTCTTT.

This sequence joins TRBV28 and TRBJ1-1; tentative D call: TRBD1 (6 bases). The V end was cut by 3 bases, the J end by 1 base, with 15 bases between. In germline, CDR1 is MDHEN, CDR2 SYDVKM. The CDR3 spans 16 residues. This chain's CDR3 is CASSFQGSLGNTEAFF. In DNA form, the CDR3 reads TGTGCCAGCAGTTTTCAGGGGTCCTTAGGGAACACTGAAGCTTTCTTT.

The gene calls are TRBV7-2 and TRBJ2-7; D might be TRBD2 (7 bases). Germline loops: CDR1 SGHTA, CDR2 FQGNSA. This CDR3 is built from 15 residues. The V end lost 1 base, the J end lost 0 bases, and 10 bases lay between the germline ends. The CDR3 loop reads CASSLGGGSSYEQYF. The CDR3 nucleotides read TGTGCCAGCAGCTTAGGGGGGGGCAGCTCCTACGAGCAGTACTTC.

V usage is TRBV5-1 and J usage is TRBJ2-5; D ambiguous. V was clipped by 0 bases and J by 4 bases, with 10 bases between them. CDR1 and CDR2 (germline): SGHRS, YFSETQ. The CDR3 has 14 amino acids. The CDR3 sequence is CASSLASNAETQYF. In DNA form, the CDR3 reads TGCGCCAGCAGCTTGGCCTCTAACGCAGAGACCCAGTACTTC. The full variable domain, rest sourced from reference TRBV5-1 and TRBJ2-5, is KAGVTQTPRYLIKTRGQQVTLSCSPISGHRSVSWYQQTPGQGLQFLFEYFSETQRNKGNFPGRFSGRQFSNSRSEMNVSTLELGDSALYLCASSLASNAETQYFGPGTRLLVL.

This clone was picked up one time. The CDR3: CASSPIGDYLETQYF. The CDR3 DNA sequence: TGTGCCAGCAGCCCGATAGGGGACTATTTGGAGACCCAGTACTTC. The rearrangement uses TRBV7-9 and TRBJ2-5, with 7 bases that match TRBD2. The trim removed 5 bases at V and 5 bases at J, leaving 11 bases unmatched. This CDR3 is 15 amino acids long. The germline V gene has CDR1 SEHNR and CDR2 FQNEAQ (reference sequence).

CDR3 sequence: CASSLLGQGGEKLFF. CDR3 bases: TGCGCCAGCAGCTTGTTAGGACAGGGGGGTGAAAAACTGTTTTTT. The chain has TRBV5-1 and TRBJ1-4, with 10 bases that match TRBD1. Germline V gives CDR1 SGHRS, CDR2 YFSETQ. The length of the CDR3 is 15 residues. V gave up 1 base and J gave up 7 bases; unmatched junction bases: 4.

The J gene is TRBJ2-4, the V gene TRBV29-1; D perhaps matches TRBD2 (6 bases). Per the germline V gene, CDR1 is SQVTM and CDR2 is ANQGSEA. This CDR3 comprises 14 residues. The V end was cut by 4 bases, the J end by 7 bases, with 17 bases between. CDR3 nucleotide sequence: TGCAGCGTTGGATTCCGGGACTCGACCAACATTCAGTACTTC. It is translated as CSVGFRDSTNIQYF.

The chain has TRBV25-1 and TRBJ2-5; 8 bases agree with TRBD2. J was trimmed by 4 bases and V by 5 bases; bases with no gene match: 6. The germline V gene encodes CDR1 MGHDK and CDR2 SYGVNS. CDR3 length: 14 residues. DNA for the CDR3: TGTGCCAGCAGTACAGCGGGGGCAAGAGAGACCCAGTACTTC. Its translation is CASSTAGARETQYF.

The chain has TRBV15 and TRBJ1-5; 9 bases match TRBD1. V lost 0 bases to trimming and J lost 6 bases; unmatched junction nucleotides: 12. The CDR3 loop spans 18 amino acids. Germline V gene lookup returns CDR1 LNHNV and CDR2 YYDKDF (reference sequence). CDR3 residues: CATSRDWDRVVASQPQHF. The DNA of the CDR3 is TGTGCCACCAGCAGAGATTGGGACAGGGTGGTAGCAAGTCAGCCCCAGCATTTT. The full variable domain, its missing parts supplied by reference TRBV15 and TRBJ1-5, is DAMVIQNPRYQVTQFGKPVTLSCSQTLNHNVMYWYQQKSSQAPKLLFHYYDKDFNNEADTPDNFQSRRPNTSFCFLDIRSPGLGDTAMYLCATSRDWDRVVASQPQHFGDGTRLSIL.

The genes are TRBV6-5 and TRBJ1-1; 10 bases align to TRBD1. Per the germline V gene, CDR1 is MNHEY and CDR2 is SVGAGI. CDR3 length equals 13 residues. Trimming removed 6 bases from V and 4 bases from J; junction bases left unmatched: 2. The DNA of the CDR3 is TGTGCCAGCAGCGACAGGGGGCTCACTGAAGCTTTCTTT. It is translated as CASSDRGLTEAFF.

The rearrangement uses TRBV16 and TRBJ2-7, with TRBD2 matching 10 bases. Germline CDR1 is KGHSY and CDR2 is FQNENV. This CDR3 region has 15 residues. V lost 6 bases, J lost 2 bases, and 7 bases stayed unmatched. Written as DNA, the CDR3 is TGTGCCAGCAGACCAGGACTAGCGGAGACCTACGAGCAGTACTTC. This sequence encodes CASRPGLAETYEQYF.

J is TRBJ2-7 and V is TRBV21-1; TRBD1, as called in the table, went unchecked against the DNA. TRBV21-1 is deemed a pseudogene. The CDR3 is made up of 15 amino acids. The CDR3 loop is CASKGLGTVPYEQYF. The CDR3, as DNA: TGTGCCAGCAAGGGGCTTGGGACAGTACCCTACGAGCAGTACTTC.

The rearrangement links TRBV5-4 to TRBJ1-4; a possible D gene is TRBD1 (5 bases). The CDR3 length is 14 residues. The ends were cut back, 2 bases at V and 8 bases at J, with 13 bases in the middle. Germline lookup yields CDR1 SGHNT and CDR2 YYREEE (reference sequence). The CDR3 loop is CASSFGGEGEKLFF. Written as DNA, the CDR3 is TGTGCCAGCAGCTTCGGGGGAGAAGGCGAAAAACTGTTTTTT.

This clone was found once. The chain couples TRBV5-6 to TRBJ1-1, with a tentative D call TRBD1 (6 bases). The length of the CDR3 is 14 residues. Trimming stripped 4 bases from V and 11 bases from J, with 21 bases between. The germline gives CDR1 SGHDT, CDR2 YYEEEE. This CDR3 reads CASSPLDSPGRAFF. The CDR3 DNA sequence: TGTGCCAGCAGCCCCTTGGACAGTCCTGGCAGGGCTTTCTTT.

This chain links TRBV2 with TRBJ2-1; 7 nucleotides align to TRBD1. After removal of 6 bases from V and 4 bases from J, the junction contained 0 bases not matched to a gene. CDR3 length: 12 amino acids. CDR1 is SNHLY and CDR2 is FYNNEI in the germline V gene. The CDR3: CASRTGYNEQFF. The CDR3 bases are TGTGCCAGCAGGACAGGGTACAATGAGCAGTTCTTC.

V gene TRBV3-1 (or the pseudogene TRBV3-2) combines with J gene TRBJ2-3; 8 nucleotides agree with TRBD1. This CDR3 contains 16 residues. Germline V gene data show CDR1 as LGHDT and CDR2 as YNNKEL (reference sequence). The ends lost 4 bases at V and 5 bases at J; junction bases unmatched: 11. The CDR3 spells CASSPGQGRGLDTQYF. In DNA form, the CDR3 reads TGTGCCAGCAGCCCCGGACAGGGCAGGGGGTTAGATACGCAGTATTTT.

The rearrangement uses TRBV7-8 and TRBJ1-5; 8 bases agree with TRBD1. The V and J ends lost 5 bases and 4 bases, in that order; junction bases with no gene match: 7. Per the germline V gene, CDR1 is SGHVS and CDR2 is FQNEAQ. The CDR3 length is 15 residues. The CDR3 coding sequence is TGTGCCAGCAGCAGAGACCAGGGGGCTAATCAGCCCCAGCATTTT. Encoded protein: CASSRDQGANQPQHF.

The chain combines TRBV19 with TRBJ1-2, with 9 bases lining up with TRBD1. The CDR3 is 14 residues long. V was pared by 3 bases and J by 4 bases, with 3 bases of the junction left unmatched. Germline V lookup: CDR1 LNHDA, CDR2 SQIVND (reference sequence). CDR3 loop: CASSIGQGTYGYTF. DNA of the CDR3: TGTGCCAGTAGTATCGGACAGGGGACCTATGGCTACACCTTC.

The chain combines TRBV18 with TRBJ2-2, with D possibly being TRBD1 (5 bases). Between the trimmed V and J ends, which lost 3 bases and 9 bases, there was a span of 17 bases. Germline lookup yields CDR1 KGHSH and CDR2 LQKENI. CDR3 size: 15 residues. For the CDR3, the DNA is TGTGCCAGCTCACCGGTGACAGACCCCCGCCGGGAGCTGTTTTTT. Translating gives CASSPVTDPRRELFF.

The chain uses TRBV6-5 and TRBJ2-3, with D perhaps matching TRBD1 (5 bases). This CDR3 is 16 amino acids long. V was trimmed by 2 bases and J by 4 bases, leaving 16 bases between them. The germline V gene has CDR1 MNHEY and CDR2 SVGAGI. The CDR3 DNA reads TGTGCCAGCAGTTACGGGTTCGGGCCGACAGCAGATACGCAGTATTTT. Amino acid sequence: CASSYGFGPTADTQYF.

This chain connects TRBV4-1 to TRBJ2-3; TRBD2 aligns across 8 bases. The CDR3 is 16 residues long. J lost 2 bases, V lost 0 bases, and 4 bases had no gene match. Germline lookup yields CDR1 MGHRA and CDR2 YSYEKL. The CDR3 DNA is TGCGCCAGCAGCCAAGATGGTAGCGGGGCCACAGATACGCAGTATTTT. Its translation is CASSQDGSGATDTQYF.